This T cell receptor (beta chain) was identified in a study of blood T cell repertoires in COVID-19. V was shortened by 5 bases and J by 0 bases, with 14 bases between the two germline ends. This CDR3 is 16 amino acids long. Germline assignment: CDR1 SGHTA and CDR2 FQGTGA. Clones were read by immunoSEQ multiplex PCR, and TCRdb kept only the in-frame ones, dropping some. The data hold fewer than 150,000 clones, with just over 70% observed a single time. Material for sequencing was peripheral blood. The receptor comes from a human donor with acute or convalescent COVID-19. The donor label of this sample is uncertain. The chain carries TRBV7-3 and TRBJ2-1, with D possibly TRBD1 on 7 matching bases. CDR3 region: CASSHNRGGSYNEQFF. CDR3 DNA: TGTGCCAGCAGCCACAACAGGGGAGGCTCCTACAATGAGCAGTTCTTC. Filled out from reference TRBV7-3 and TRBJ2-1, the complete variable domain reads GAGVSQTPSNKVTEKGKYVELRCDPISGHTALYWYRQSLGQGPEFLIYFQGTGAADDSGLPNDRFFAVRPEGSVSTLKIQRTERGDSAVYLCASSHNRGGSYNEQFFGPGTRLTVL.